The rows below give T cell receptor beta chains drawn from one sample of a study of T cells in Graves' hyperthyroidism and ophthalmopathy. Using its own MiXCR run on the multiplex PCR reads, TCRdb lists one record per CDR3 protein. The sample lists roughly 600,000 distinct CDR3 sequences; about 14% were seen once. The sequenced sample consisted of blood. These receptors originate from a woman in her forties or fifties with Graves' ophthalmopathy. Each CDR3 is given with its conserved first and last residue. The order of the fields is J gene, clone size, V gene, D gene, CDR3 protein, CDR3 DNA. A D gene is named only where the DNA matches it firmly. Clone size is stated in some rows and not others, as once, few, many or a class when expanded.

TRBJ1-2 | many | TRBV15 | . | CATSRDALGASYGYTF | TGTGCCACCAGCAGAGATGCATTGGGGGCTTCCTATGGCTACACCTTC
TRBJ2-3 | many | TRBV7-2 | TRBD2 | CASGLAPLNTDTQYF | TGTGCCAGCGGACTAGCCCCTCTAAACACAGATACGCAGTATTTT
TRBJ1-2 | many | TRBV5-1 | . | CASSLETGTIYGYTF | TGCGCCAGCAGCTTGGAGACCGGGACGATTTATGGCTACACCTTC
TRBJ1-4 | few | TRBV15 | TRBD1 | CATSSQQGLEKLFF | TGTGCCACCAGCAGTCAACAGGGGTTGGAAAAACTGTTTTTT
TRBJ1-1 | few | TRBV4-2 | . | CASSQESRGLGTEAFF | TGTGCCAGCAGCCAAGAAAGCCGGGGTCTTGGCACTGAAGCTTTCTTT
TRBJ2-3 | many | TRBV28 | TRBD2 | CASNLVAGDTDTQYF | TGTGCCAGCAACCTTGTAGCGGGAGACACAGATACGCAGTATTTT
TRBJ2-7 | few | TRBV24-1 | TRBD1 | CATSEGDRARGYEQYF | TGTGCCACCAGTGAAGGGGACAGGGCGAGGGGCTACGAGCAGTACTTC
TRBJ2-2 | . | TRBV7-2 | TRBD1 | CASSPGTVRTGELFF | TGTGCCAGCAGCCCCGGGACAGTTCGCACCGGGGAGCTGTTTTTT
TRBJ1-4 | many | TRBV6-5 | . | CASSYTGGNEKLFF | TGTGCCAGCAGTTACACGGGGGGGAATGAAAAACTGTTTTTT
TRBJ2-7 | many | TRBV5-1 | . | CASSLGTAFQSYEQYF | TGCGCCAGCAGCTTGGGTACAGCCTTCCAGTCCTACGAGCAGTACTTC
TRBJ2-1 | many | TRBV6-2/TRBV6-3 | TRBD2 | CASSGRTSGYNEQFF | TGTGCCAGCAGTGGAAGGACTAGCGGGTACAATGAGCAGTTCTTC
TRBJ1-1 | many | TRBV7-2 | . | CASSLWEGGAYMNTEAFF | TGTGCCAGCAGCTTGTGGGAGGGGGGCGCTTACATGAACACTGAAGCTTTCTTT
TRBJ2-2 | . | TRBV7-9 | . | CARRGPSNTGELFF | TGTGCCAGAAGGGGACCGTCGAACACCGGGGAGCTGTTTTTT
TRBJ2-3 | . | TRBV7-9 | TRBD1 | CASSLVPGQGAGTDTQYF | TGTGCCAGCAGCTTAGTCCCGGGACAGGGGGCGGGCACAGATACGCAGTATTTT
TRBJ2-5 | . | TRBV6-4 | TRBD2 | CASRRGGRTETQYF | TGTGCCAGCAGGAGGGGCGGGAGAACGGAGACCCAGTACTTC
TRBJ2-7 | many | TRBV10-3 | . | CAISDTGDEYEQYF | TGTGCCATCAGTGATACAGGAGATGAATACGAGCAGTACTTC
TRBJ2-1 | . | TRBV28 | TRBD2 | CASRLGLDFPFF | TGTGCCAGCAGACTCGGACTAGATTTTCCGTTCTTC
TRBJ1-5 | few | TRBV6-2/TRBV6-3 | TRBD1 | CASSRTGASNQPQHF | TGTGCCAGCAGCCGAACAGGGGCTAGCAATCAGCCCCAGCATTTT
TRBJ1-2 | . | TRBV7-9 | . | CASSHQRQANYGYTF | TGTGCCAGCAGCCACCAGAGACAGGCTAACTATGGCTACACCTTC
TRBJ1-1 | many | TRBV4-3 | . | CASSQHRAYEAFF | TGCGCCAGCAGCCAACACAGGGCGTATGAAGCTTTCTTT
TRBJ2-3 | . | TRBV18 | TRBD1 | CASSPIRRGPTDTQYF | TGTGCCAGCTCACCAATTCGCAGGGGGCCGACAGATACGCAGTATTTT
TRBJ1-3 | . | TRBV12-3/TRBV12-4 | TRBD1 | CASQRLDRGAGNTIYF | TGTGCCAGCCAACGTCTCGACAGGGGAGCGGGAAACACCATATATTTT
TRBJ2-1 | . | TRBV12-3/TRBV12-4 | TRBD2 | CASFSGGRASSYNEQFF | TGTGCCAGCTTTTCGGGCGGGAGGGCCAGCTCCTACAATGAGCAGTTCTTC
TRBJ2-1 | . | TRBV4-2 | TRBD2 | CASSQVASGDNEQFF | TGTGCCAGCAGCCAAGTAGCTAGCGGGGATAATGAGCAGTTCTTC
TRBJ2-7 | many | TRBV2 | TRBD2 | CATRPSAGIYHEQYF | TGTGCCACCCGCCCCTCAGCGGGAATCTACCACGAGCAGTACTTC
TRBJ1-6 | many | TRBV3-1 | . | CASSRGTDNSPLHF | TGTGCCAGCAGCCGCGGGACGGATAATTCACCCCTCCACTTT
TRBJ2-2 | few | TRBV6-1 | . | CASSPHGTSTGELFF | TGTGCCAGCAGTCCTCACGGGACTTCTACCGGGGAGCTGTTTTTT